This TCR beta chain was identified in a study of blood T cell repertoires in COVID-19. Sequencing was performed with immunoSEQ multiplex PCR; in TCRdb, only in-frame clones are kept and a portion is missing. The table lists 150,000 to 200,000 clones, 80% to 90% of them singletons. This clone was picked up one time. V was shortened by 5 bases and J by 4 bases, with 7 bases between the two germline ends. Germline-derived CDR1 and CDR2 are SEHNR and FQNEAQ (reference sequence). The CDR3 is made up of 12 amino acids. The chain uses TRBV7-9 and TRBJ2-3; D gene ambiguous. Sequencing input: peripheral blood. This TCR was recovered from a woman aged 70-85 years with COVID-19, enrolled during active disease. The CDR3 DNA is TGTGCCAGCAGCCCGAGAGCAGATACGCAGTATTTT. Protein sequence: CASSPRADTQYF.